Given below is one T cell receptor beta chain in context. The data stem from a study of blood T cell repertoires in COVID-19. At the level of the study: Sites in the United States, Italy and Spain provided acute and convalescent COVID-19 samples. In each case, the material was cDNA or gDNA derived from T cells, B-cell-depleted T cells, or PBMCs.

V was shortened by 2 bases and J by 0 bases, with 5 bases between the two germline ends. The CDR3 extends over 14 amino acids. Germline values: CDR1 SGHTA, CDR2 FQGNSA. As processed by the authors: The authors estimated nucleated cell counts from reference gene primer amplification. Generated by immunoSEQ multiplex PCR, the TCRdb table keeps only in-frame clones and is missing some. V and J calls and clone size come straight from that table; D and trimming were deduced from the DNA. The sample consists of 150,000 or so clones, about 85% of them appearing once. The chain is built from TRBV7-2 and TRBJ2-4, with unresolved D. The receptor comes from a human donor with acute or convalescent COVID-19. The donor label of this sample is uncertain. The sequenced sample was peripheral blood. CDR3 amino acids: CASSLSLAKNIQYF. The CDR3 coding sequence is TGTGCCAGCAGCTTATCCCTAGCCAAAAACATTCAGTACTTC.